This TCR beta chain originates from a study of blood T cell repertoires in COVID-19. Using immunoSEQ multiplex PCR, the repertoire was profiled, and TCRdb retains in-frame clones only, with some absent. The table lists 13,000 or so clones, about 76% of them singletons, with less than 45% in the top ten. Germline V gene lookup returns CDR1 KGHSH and CDR2 LQKENI. This CDR3 is 14 amino acids long. With 6 bases removed from V and 5 bases from J, the gap between germline ends came to 16 bases. The origin of this receptor is an elderly woman with acute or convalescent COVID-19. The material sequenced was peripheral blood. V is TRBV18 and J is TRBJ1-1; a weak D match, TRBD1 (6 bases). CDR3 nucleotide sequence: TGTGCCAGCTCCTTTCGGCAGGGGCTGACTGAAGCTTTCTTT. Amino acid sequence: CASSFRQGLTEAFF.